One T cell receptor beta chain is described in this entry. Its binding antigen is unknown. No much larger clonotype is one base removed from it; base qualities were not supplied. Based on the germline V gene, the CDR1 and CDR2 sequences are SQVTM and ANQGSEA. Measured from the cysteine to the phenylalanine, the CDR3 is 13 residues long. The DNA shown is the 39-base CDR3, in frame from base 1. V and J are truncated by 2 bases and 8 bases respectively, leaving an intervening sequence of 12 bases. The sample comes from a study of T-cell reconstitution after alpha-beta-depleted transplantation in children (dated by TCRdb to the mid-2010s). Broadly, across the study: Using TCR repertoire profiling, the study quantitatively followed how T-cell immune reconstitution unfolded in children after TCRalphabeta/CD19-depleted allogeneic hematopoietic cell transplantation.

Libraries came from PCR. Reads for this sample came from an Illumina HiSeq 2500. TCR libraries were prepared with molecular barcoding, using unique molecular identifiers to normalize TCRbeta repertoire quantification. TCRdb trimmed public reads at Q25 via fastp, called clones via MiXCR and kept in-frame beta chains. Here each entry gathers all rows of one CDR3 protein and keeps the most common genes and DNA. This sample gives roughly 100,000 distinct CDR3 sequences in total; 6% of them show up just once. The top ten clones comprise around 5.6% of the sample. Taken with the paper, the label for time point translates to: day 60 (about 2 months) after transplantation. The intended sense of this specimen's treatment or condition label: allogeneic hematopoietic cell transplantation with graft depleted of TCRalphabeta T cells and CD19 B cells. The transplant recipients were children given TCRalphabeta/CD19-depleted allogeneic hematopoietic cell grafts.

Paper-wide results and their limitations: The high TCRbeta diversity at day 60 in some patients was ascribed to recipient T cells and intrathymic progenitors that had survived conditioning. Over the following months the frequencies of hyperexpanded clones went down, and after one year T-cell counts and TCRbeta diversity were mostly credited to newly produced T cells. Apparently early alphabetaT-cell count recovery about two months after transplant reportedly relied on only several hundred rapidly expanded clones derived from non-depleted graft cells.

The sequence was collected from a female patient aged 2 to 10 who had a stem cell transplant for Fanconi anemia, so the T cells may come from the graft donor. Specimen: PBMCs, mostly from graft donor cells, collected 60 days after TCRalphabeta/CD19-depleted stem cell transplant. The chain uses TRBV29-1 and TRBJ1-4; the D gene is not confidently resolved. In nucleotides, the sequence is TGCAGCGTTGAATCCGGGGATATCGAAAAACTGTTTTTT. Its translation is CSVESGDIEKLFF.